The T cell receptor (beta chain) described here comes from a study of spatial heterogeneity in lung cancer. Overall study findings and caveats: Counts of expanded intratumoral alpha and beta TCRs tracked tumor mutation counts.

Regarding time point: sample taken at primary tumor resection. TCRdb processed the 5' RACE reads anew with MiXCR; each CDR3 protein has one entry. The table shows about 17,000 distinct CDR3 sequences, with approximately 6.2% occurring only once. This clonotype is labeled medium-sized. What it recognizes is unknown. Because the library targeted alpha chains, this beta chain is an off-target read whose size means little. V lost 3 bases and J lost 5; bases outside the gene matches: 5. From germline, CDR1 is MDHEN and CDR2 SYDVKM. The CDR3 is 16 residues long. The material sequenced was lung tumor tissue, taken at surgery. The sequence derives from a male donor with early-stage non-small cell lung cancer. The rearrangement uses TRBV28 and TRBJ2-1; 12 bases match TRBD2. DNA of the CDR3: TGTGCCAGCAGTTTCTCCGGGACTAGCGGGCACAATGAGCAGTTCTTC. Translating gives CASSFSGTSGHNEQFF.